The following is a TCR beta chain sequence with its context. Its cognate antigen is unknown. The data originate from a study of cytomegalovirus exposure and HLA in healthy donors. Notes on the study in general: In vitro work confirmed that three CMV-associated chains recognize CMV antigens. A subsequent analysis found that TCR clusters from the first cohort also tended to co-occur in the approximately 120 validation repertoires, with approximately 94% of cluster scores above 0. The study designated around 150 TCR beta chains cytomegalovirus-associated.

TCRdb's copy holds only in-frame clones and misses some; the assay was immunoSEQ multiplex PCR. The sample has hundreds of thousands of clones, roughly 88% seen once. Per the germline V gene, CDR1 is SNHLY and CDR2 is FYNNEI. There are 15 residues in the CDR3. The V and J ends lost 4 bases and 6 bases, in that order; junction bases with no gene match: 6. The origin of this receptor is a woman younger than 35 in good health and CMV-seronegative. V is TRBV2 and J is TRBJ1-5; 10 positions match TRBD1. Sequencing used PBMCs. CDR3 bases: TGTGCCAGCAGTGGGGACAGGGGTGGTGGTCAGCCCCAGCATTTT. Its protein product is CASSGDRGGGQPQHF.